This T cell receptor beta chain was profiled in a study of T cells expressing NK-cell markers. Study results and limitations: Whether expanded NKG2C+ T cell clones were HCMV specific stayed uncertain. The same clonotypes also predominated in the CD3+CD56-NKG2C+ fraction of several donors. Dominant NKG2C+ clonotypes accounted for about 1.0-8% of CD8+ T cells in about six donors.

Synthesis of TCR beta cDNA relied on 5'RACE template switching carrying UMIs. TCRdb reprocessed the 5' RACE reads and reports one entry per CDR3 protein, with no DNA. The table lists roughly 430,000 distinct CDR3 sequences. This CDR3 contains 16 residues. CDR1 and CDR2 (germline): SGHTA, FQGNSA. Concerning this clonotype: What it binds is unknown.

The clonotype comes from a woman aged 18 to 75 in good health. The rearrangement joins TRBV7-2 to TRBJ2-7; checking the TCRdb D call of TRBD1 is not possible without DNA. The specimen sequenced was blood T cells: a sorted CD56 or NKG2C T cell subset, CD4+ or CD8+ T cells, or bulk PBMC T cells (not recorded which). CDR3 amino acids: CASSPTWGQGLSEQYF.